The clone carrying this TCR beta chain was found once. The data belong to a study of cytomegalovirus exposure and HLA in healthy donors. The PCR made use of 60 Vbeta and 13 Jbeta primers. Profiled with immunoSEQ multiplex PCR; TCRdb holds only in-frame clones, not every one. The profile covers 150,000 to 200,000 clones, with approximately 67% appearing a single time and around 2.9% taken by the ten largest. CDR1 is MNHEY and CDR2 is SVGAGI in the germline V gene. V was clipped by 2 bases and J by 2 bases; unmatched bases: 7. The CDR3 is 16 residues long. This receptor was identified in a man in his forties or fifties in good health and CMV-seronegative. Input material: PBMCs. The rearrangement uses TRBV6-5 and TRBJ2-3; 7 bases match TRBD2. This CDR3 is CASSYLAGENTDTQYF. CDR3 nucleotide sequence: TGTGCCAGCAGTTACCTGGCGGGAGAAAACACAGATACGCAGTATTTT.